This is a list of T cell receptor beta chains from one sample in a study of blood T cells in healthy people across ages. Each CDR3 protein gets one entry after TCRdb re-called the 5' RACE reads with MiXCR. The table lists some 1.5 million distinct CDR3 sequences, 28% of them singletons. The specimen was blood. These receptors were obtained from a woman aged 25 to 39 in good health. The CDR3 runs from the conserved cysteine through the conserved F or W. Each record gives: V gene, J gene, CDR3 protein.

TRBV27,TRBJ1-1,CASSSRPNTEAFF
TRBV20-1,TRBJ1-2,CSANPPGPNYGYTF
TRBV12-3/TRBV12-4,TRBJ2-5,CASSPDAAGQETQYF
TRBV24-1,TRBJ2-3,CATSRTGITDTQYF
TRBV9,TRBJ2-5,CASSAANFYNPQYF
TRBV5-1,TRBJ2-1,CSSSLRGPEYNEQFF
TRBV12-3/TRBV12-4,TRBJ1-6,CASSYGTGFSPLHF
TRBV29-1,TRBJ2-3,CSVTTAGGATDTQYF
TRBV3-1,TRBJ2-4,CASSPRHSVLAKSIQYF
TRBV4-1,TRBJ1-4,CASRGQGNEKLFF
TRBV3-1,TRBJ1-2,CASSQDEGQAYGYTF
TRBV7-2,TRBJ2-7,CASSLVSLYEQYF
TRBV9,TRBJ2-1,CASSVASGPYNEQFF
TRBV5-1,TRBJ2-5,CASSLLLGVETQYF
TRBV6-5,TRBJ2-4,CASSYSGSFLLIDEQYF
TRBV20-1,TRBJ2-3,CSETSGQGAVDTQYF
TRBV30,TRBJ1-2,CAWIDPALGYGYTF
TRBV3-1,TRBJ1-1,CASSQLQVNTEAFF
TRBV12-3/TRBV12-4,TRBJ1-1,CASSFRKSGEAFF
TRBV5-1,TRBJ2-1,CASSPGQNEQFF
TRBV5-6,TRBJ1-5,CASSLNFGDSNQPQHF
TRBV5-6,TRBJ2-6,CASSSHRSSGANVLTF